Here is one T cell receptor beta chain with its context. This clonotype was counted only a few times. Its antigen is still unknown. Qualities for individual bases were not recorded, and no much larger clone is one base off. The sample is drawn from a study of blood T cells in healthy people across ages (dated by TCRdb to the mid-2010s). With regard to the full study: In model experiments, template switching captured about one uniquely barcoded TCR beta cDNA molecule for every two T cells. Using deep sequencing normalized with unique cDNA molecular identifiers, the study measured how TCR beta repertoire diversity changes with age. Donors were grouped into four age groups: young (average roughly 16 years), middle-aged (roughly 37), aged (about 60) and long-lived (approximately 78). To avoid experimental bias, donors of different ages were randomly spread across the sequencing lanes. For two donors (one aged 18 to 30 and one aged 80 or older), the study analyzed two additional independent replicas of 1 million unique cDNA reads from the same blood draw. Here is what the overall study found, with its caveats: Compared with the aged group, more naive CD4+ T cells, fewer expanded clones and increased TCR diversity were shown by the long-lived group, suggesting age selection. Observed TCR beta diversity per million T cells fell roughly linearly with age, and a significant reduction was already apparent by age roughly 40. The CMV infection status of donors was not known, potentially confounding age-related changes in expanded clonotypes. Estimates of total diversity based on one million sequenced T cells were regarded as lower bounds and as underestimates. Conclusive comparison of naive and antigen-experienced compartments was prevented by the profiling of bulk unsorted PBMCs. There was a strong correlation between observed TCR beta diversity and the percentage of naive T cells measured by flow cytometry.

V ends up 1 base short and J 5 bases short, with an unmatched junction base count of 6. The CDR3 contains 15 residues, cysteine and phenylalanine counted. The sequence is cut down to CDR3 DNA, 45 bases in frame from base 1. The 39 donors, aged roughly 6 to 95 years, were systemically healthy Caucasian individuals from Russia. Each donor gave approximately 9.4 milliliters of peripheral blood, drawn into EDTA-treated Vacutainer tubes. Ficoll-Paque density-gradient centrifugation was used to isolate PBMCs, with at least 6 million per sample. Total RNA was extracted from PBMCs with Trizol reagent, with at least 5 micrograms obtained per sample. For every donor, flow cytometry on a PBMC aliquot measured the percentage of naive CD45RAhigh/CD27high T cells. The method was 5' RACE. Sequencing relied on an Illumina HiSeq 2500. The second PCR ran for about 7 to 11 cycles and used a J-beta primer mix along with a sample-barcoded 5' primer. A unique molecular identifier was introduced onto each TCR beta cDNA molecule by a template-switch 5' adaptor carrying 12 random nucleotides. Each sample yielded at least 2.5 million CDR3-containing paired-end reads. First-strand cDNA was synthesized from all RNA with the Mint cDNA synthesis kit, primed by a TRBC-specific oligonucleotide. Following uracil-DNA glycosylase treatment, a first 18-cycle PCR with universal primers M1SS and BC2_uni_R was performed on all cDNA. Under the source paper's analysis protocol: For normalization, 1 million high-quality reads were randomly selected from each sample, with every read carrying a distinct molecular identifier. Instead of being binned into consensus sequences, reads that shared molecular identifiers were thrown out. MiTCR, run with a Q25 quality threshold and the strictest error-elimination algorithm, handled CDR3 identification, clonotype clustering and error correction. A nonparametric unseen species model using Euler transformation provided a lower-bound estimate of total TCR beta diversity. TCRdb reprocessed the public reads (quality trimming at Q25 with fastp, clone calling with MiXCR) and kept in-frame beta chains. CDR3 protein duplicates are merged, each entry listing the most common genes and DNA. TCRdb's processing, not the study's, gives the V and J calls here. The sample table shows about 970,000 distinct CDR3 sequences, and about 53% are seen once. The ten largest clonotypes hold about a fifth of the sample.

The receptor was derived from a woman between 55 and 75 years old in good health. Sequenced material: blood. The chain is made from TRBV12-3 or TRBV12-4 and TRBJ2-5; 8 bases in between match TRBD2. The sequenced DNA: TGTGCCAGCAGTTTAGGCGGGAGGTGGAGTGAGACCCAGTACTTC. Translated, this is CASSLGGRWSETQYF.